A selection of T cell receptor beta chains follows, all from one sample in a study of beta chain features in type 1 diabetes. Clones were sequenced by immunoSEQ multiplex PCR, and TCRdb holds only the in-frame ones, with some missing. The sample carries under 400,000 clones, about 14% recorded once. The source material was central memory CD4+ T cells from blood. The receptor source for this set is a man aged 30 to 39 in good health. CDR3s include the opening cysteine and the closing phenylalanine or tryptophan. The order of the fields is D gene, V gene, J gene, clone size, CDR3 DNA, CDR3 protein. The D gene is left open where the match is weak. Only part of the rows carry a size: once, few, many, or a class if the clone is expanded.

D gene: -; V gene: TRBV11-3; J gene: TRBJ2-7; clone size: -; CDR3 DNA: TGTGCCAGCAGCCCCCCTCAAGGGGCCGAGCAGTACTTC; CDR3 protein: CASSPPQGAEQYF
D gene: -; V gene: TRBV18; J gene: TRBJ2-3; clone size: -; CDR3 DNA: TGTGCCAGCTCACCACGCACAGATACGCAGTATTTT; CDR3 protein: CASSPRTDTQYF
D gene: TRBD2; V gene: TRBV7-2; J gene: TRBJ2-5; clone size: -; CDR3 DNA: TGTGCCAGCAGCTTAGCAGCGGGGGGATTTGAGACCCAGTACTTC; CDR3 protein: CASSLAAGGFETQYF
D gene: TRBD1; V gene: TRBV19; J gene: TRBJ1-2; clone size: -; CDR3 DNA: TGTGCCAGTACTCCGGACAGGGACCAGTCTAACTATGGCTACACCTTC; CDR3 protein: CASTPDRDQSNYGYTF
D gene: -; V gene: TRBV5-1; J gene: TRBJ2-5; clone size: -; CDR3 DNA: TGCGCCAGCAGCTCGGGAGACCAAGAGACCCAGTACTTC; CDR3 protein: CASSSGDQETQYF
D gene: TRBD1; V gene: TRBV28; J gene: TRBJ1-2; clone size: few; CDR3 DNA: TGTGCCAGCAGTCTAGGACAGGGGGCGCGTCTGTTC; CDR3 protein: CASSLGQGARLF
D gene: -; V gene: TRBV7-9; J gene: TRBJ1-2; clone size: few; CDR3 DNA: TGTGCCAGCTCGTCGGCGTATGGCTACACCTTC; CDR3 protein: CASSSAYGYTF
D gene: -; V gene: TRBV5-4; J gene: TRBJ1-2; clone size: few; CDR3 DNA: TGTGCCAGCAGCTCAACACAGCTTGGAGGTTATGGCTACACCTTC; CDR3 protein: CASSSTQLGGYGYTF
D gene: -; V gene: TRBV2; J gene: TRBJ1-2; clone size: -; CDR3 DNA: TGTGCCAGCAGTGAAATGGCAGGGCAGGTCTATGGCTACACCTTC; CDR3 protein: CASSEMAGQVYGYTF
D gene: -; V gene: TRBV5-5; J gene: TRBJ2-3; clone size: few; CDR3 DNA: TGTGCCAGCAGCCCAAACACAGATACGCAGTATTTT; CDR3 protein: CASSPNTDTQYF
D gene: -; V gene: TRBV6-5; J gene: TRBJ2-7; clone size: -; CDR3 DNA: TGTGCCAGCAACGCGGGGCACGGAGCCTACGAGCAGTACTTC; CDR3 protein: CASNAGHGAYEQYF
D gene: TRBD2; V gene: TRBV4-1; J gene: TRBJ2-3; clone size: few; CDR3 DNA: TGTGCCAGCAGCCCAAGACTAGCGGCAAGCACAGATACGCAGTATTTT; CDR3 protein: CASSPRLAASTDTQYF
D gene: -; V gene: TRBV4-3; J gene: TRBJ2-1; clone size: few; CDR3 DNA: TGCGCCAGCAGCCAAGCCCGGGGCACTCGGTACAATGAGCAGTTCTTC; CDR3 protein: CASSQARGTRYNEQFF
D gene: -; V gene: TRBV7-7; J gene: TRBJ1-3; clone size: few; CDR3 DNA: TGCGCCAGCAGCCAAGGAGGGGAAAACACCATATATTTT; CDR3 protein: CASSQGGENTIYF
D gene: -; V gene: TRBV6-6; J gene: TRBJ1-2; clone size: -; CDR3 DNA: TGTGCCAGCAGTCCAGGGTGGGGCTACACCTTC; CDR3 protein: CASSPGWGYTF
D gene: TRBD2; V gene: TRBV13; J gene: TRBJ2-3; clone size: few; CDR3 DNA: TGTGCCAGCAGCGGAGGGTCTAGCGGGGTTAGCACAGATACGCAGTATTTT; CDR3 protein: CASSGGSSGVSTDTQYF